A selection of T cell receptor beta chains follows, all from one sample in a study of blood T cell repertoires in COVID-19. The assay was immunoSEQ multiplex PCR, and TCRdb's table has in-frame clones only and misses some. The table shows about 360,000 clones, with 88% occurring only once. Sequenced material: PBMCs or T cells enriched from blood (not recorded which). These receptors came from a woman in her thirties or forties with acute COVID-19. Both conserved end residues are part of each CDR3. Fields, in order: J gene, V gene, D gene, clone size, CDR3 protein, CDR3 DNA. D genes are given only for firm matches. The size entry is marked missing in some rows and otherwise reads once, few, many or a size class.

TRBJ1-5 | TRBV19 | NA | NA | CASSLRQTSNDQPQHF | TGTGCCAGTAGTCTAAGACAGACCTCTAACGATCAGCCCCAGCATTTT
TRBJ1-2 | TRBV7-9 | NA | NA | CASSLVLGASNGYTF | TGTGCCAGCAGCTTAGTACTGGGGGCGAGTAACGGCTACACCTTC
TRBJ1-1 | TRBV30 | NA | NA | CAWSAGMNTEAFF | TGTGCCTGGAGTGCAGGAATGAACACTGAAGCTTTCTTT
TRBJ1-1 | TRBV19 | NA | NA | CASSARTLVETEAFF | TGTGCCAGTAGTGCGCGGACACTTGTGGAAACTGAAGCTTTCTTT
TRBJ2-1 | TRBV24-1 | NA | NA | CATSDPAVGLDEQFF | TGTGCCACCAGTGACCCGGCTGTGGGGCTGGATGAGCAGTTCTTC
TRBJ1-6 | TRBV30 | NA | NA | CAWSVANSPLHF | TGTGCCTGGAGTGTAGCGAATTCACCCCTCCACTTT
TRBJ2-2 | TRBV5-1 | NA | NA | CASSSYRDTGELFF | TGCGCCAGCAGTTCCTACAGAGACACCGGGGAGCTGTTTTTT
TRBJ1-1 | TRBV12-3/TRBV12-4 | NA | NA | CASTPGGVTEAFF | TGTGCCAGCACCCCGGGAGGGGTCACTGAAGCTTTCTTT
TRBJ2-1 | TRBV6-5 | TRBD1 | NA | CASRPDRGSDDEQFF | TGTGCCAGCAGACCTGACAGGGGTAGTGACGATGAGCAGTTCTTC
TRBJ1-6 | TRBV25-1 | TRBD1 | NA | CASSESRGSNSPLHF | TGTGCCAGCAGTGAAAGCAGGGGGAGTAATTCACCCCTCCACTTT
TRBJ2-2 | TRBV9 | TRBD2 | NA | CASSVVYLAGGQPALTGELFF | TGTGCCAGCAGCGTAGTTTACCTAGCGGGGGGCCAACCGGCGTTAACCGGGGAGCTGTTTTTT
TRBJ1-2 | TRBV15 | NA | NA | CATSRDPTANYGYTF | TGTGCCACCAGCAGAGATCCTACGGCTAACTATGGCTACACCTTC
TRBJ2-7 | TRBV5-1 | NA | NA | CASSLVPGRGDYEQYF | TGCGCCAGCAGCTTGGTTCCCGGCAGGGGAGACTACGAGCAGTACTTC
TRBJ1-1 | TRBV27 | NA | NA | CASSFRGFTEAFF | TGTGCCAGCAGTTTTAGAGGGTTTACTGAAGCTTTCTTT
TRBJ2-7 | TRBV24-1 | NA | once | CATSDPPTGSEQYF | TGTGCCACCAGTGATCCCCCGACGGGATCCGAGCAGTACTTC
TRBJ1-1 | TRBV29-1 | NA | NA | CSVEGGRVNTEAFF | TGCAGCGTTGAAGGGGGGCGGGTGAACACTGAAGCTTTCTTT
TRBJ1-4 | TRBV9 | NA | NA | CASSVSARADEKLFF | TGTGCCAGCAGCGTAAGCGCCAGGGCAGATGAAAAACTGTTTTTT
TRBJ1-1 | TRBV7-9 | TRBD1 | NA | CASSLPGQANTEAFF | TGTGCCAGCAGCTTACCGGGACAGGCAAACACTGAAGCTTTCTTT
TRBJ2-3 | TRBV6-5 | NA | NA | CASTRGDTQYF | TGTGCCAGCACCCGAGGCGATACGCAGTATTTT
TRBJ1-5 | TRBV10-3 | NA | NA | CAISVTGSQPQHF | TGTGCCATCAGTGTAACAGGTAGTCAGCCCCAGCATTTT
TRBJ2-1 | TRBV10-1 | NA | NA | CASSGLVSANEQFF | TGCGCCAGCAGTGGGCTAGTATCGGCCAATGAGCAGTTCTTC
TRBJ2-2 | TRBV11-2 | TRBD2 | NA | CASSLVLAGNTGELFF | TGTGCCAGCAGCTTAGTTCTAGCGGGCAACACCGGGGAGCTGTTTTTT
TRBJ1-1 | TRBV18 | TRBD1 | NA | CASSLDRKNTEAFF | TGTGCCAGCTCACTGGACAGGAAGAACACTGAAGCTTTCTTT
TRBJ1-2 | TRBV19 | NA | NA | CASSPVGLETNYGYTF | TGTGCCAGTAGTCCAGTCGGACTGGAGACTAACTATGGCTACACCTTC
TRBJ1-2 | TRBV9 | TRBD1 | NA | CASSVDRTGDTYGYTF | TGTGCCAGCAGCGTAGACAGGACAGGGGATACCTATGGCTACACCTTC
TRBJ1-3 | TRBV30 | NA | NA | CAWSPRLGNTIYF | TGTGCCTGGAGTCCCAGGCTGGGAAACACCATATATTTT
TRBJ2-3 | TRBV7-2 | TRBD1 | few | CAGASGQFTDTQYF | TGTGCGGGCGCCTCGGGACAGTTCACAGATACGCAGTATTTT
TRBJ2-1 | TRBV5-1 | NA | NA | CASSLVPGNEQFF | TGCGCCAGCAGCTTGGTCCCAGGGAATGAGCAGTTCTTC
TRBJ2-1 | TRBV27 | TRBD2 | NA | CASSSRLAGIQTYNEQFF | TGTGCCAGCAGTTCGCGACTAGCGGGGATACAGACCTACAATGAGCAGTTCTTC
TRBJ1-5 | TRBV18 | TRBD1 | NA | CASSPLGTGPNQPQHF | TGTGCCAGCTCACCTCTTGGGACAGGGCCCAATCAGCCCCAGCATTTT
TRBJ2-2 | TRBV15 | TRBD1 | NA | CATSRVQGAAGELFF | TGTGCCACCAGCAGAGTTCAGGGGGCAGCCGGGGAGCTGTTTTTT
TRBJ2-5 | TRBV4-2 | NA | NA | CASSRDPRGQETQYF | TGTGCCAGCAGCCGCGACCCCAGAGGCCAAGAGACCCAGTACTTC
TRBJ1-1 | TRBV9 | TRBD1 | NA | CASSSTGGATEAFF | TGTGCCAGCAGCTCCACAGGGGGCGCGACTGAAGCTTTCTTT
TRBJ2-1 | TRBV9 | TRBD1 | NA | CASSARQGGTNNEQFF | TGTGCCAGCAGCGCCCGACAGGGGGGGACGAACAATGAGCAGTTCTTC
TRBJ1-1 | TRBV18 | NA | NA | CASSPKQGNTEAFF | TGTGCCAGCTCCCCAAAACAGGGGAACACTGAAGCTTTCTTT
TRBJ1-5 | TRBV6-5 | TRBD1 | NA | CASSSSDRGWNQPQHF | TGTGCCAGCAGTTCCTCGGACAGGGGGTGGAATCAGCCCCAGCATTTT
TRBJ2-3 | TRBV30 | TRBD1 | NA | CAWSPGQGKDTQYF | TGTGCCTGGAGTCCAGGACAGGGAAAGGATACGCAGTATTTT
TRBJ2-1 | TRBV27 | NA | NA | CASSAGKAAYNEQFF | TGTGCCAGCAGTGCAGGGAAGGCCGCCTACAATGAGCAGTTCTTC
TRBJ2-2 | TRBV15 | TRBD1 | NA | CATRSDRDADTGELFF | TGTGCCACCAGGTCCGACAGGGACGCGGACACCGGGGAGCTGTTTTTT
TRBJ2-3 | TRBV18 | TRBD2 | NA | CASSPQGRGSTDTQYF | TGTGCCAGCTCACCACAGGGGCGGGGGAGCACAGATACGCAGTATTTT
TRBJ1-1 | TRBV7-9 | TRBD1 | NA | CASSSLTGIEAFF | TGTGCCAGCAGCTCCCTGACAGGGATTGAAGCTTTCTTT
TRBJ2-2 | TRBV5-1 | TRBD2 | NA | CASSTSGSGELFF | TGCGCCAGCAGTACTAGCGGGTCCGGGGAGCTGTTTTTT
TRBJ2-5 | TRBV6-1 | NA | NA | CASSEGAGAQETQYF | TGTGCCAGCAGTGAAGGGGCGGGGGCCCAAGAGACCCAGTACTTC
TRBJ2-2 | TRBV10-3 | TRBD2 | NA | CAISSLAGGNTGELFF | TGTGCCATCAGTTCCTTAGCGGGGGGGAACACCGGGGAGCTGTTTTTT
TRBJ2-5 | TRBV5-1 | NA | NA | CASSLRDFEETQYF | TGCGCCAGCAGCCTCCGGGACTTTGAAGAGACCCAGTACTTC
TRBJ1-2 | TRBV4-1 | TRBD1 | NA | CASSLTPGQGFGYTF | TGCGCCAGCAGCCTAACACCGGGACAGGGGTTTGGCTACACCTTC